The 24 T cell receptor beta chains presented below share a single source sample, sequenced in a study of neurological immune-mediated disorders. TCRdb re-called the 5' RACE reads with MiXCR, one entry per CDR3 protein. Of about 28,000 distinct CDR3 sequences listed, roughly 12% are singletons. Sequenced material: PBMCs. The receptors come from a man aged 55-75 years in good health.

This clonotype was counted ten times or more. CDR3 in amino acids: CATTPRKSSRGYTF. CDR3 bases: TGTGCCACCACCCCTCGGAAATCCTCCCGTGGCTACACCTTC. The gene calls are TRBV12-3 or TRBV12-4 and TRBJ1-2; D unclear. This CDR3 is 14 amino acids long. V lost 10 bases, J lost 7 bases, and 22 bases lay in between.

In its sample, this clonotype was seen many times. The chain links TRBV6-2 or TRBV6-3 to TRBJ2-1; unclear D gene. From germline, CDR1 is MNHEY and CDR2 SVGEGT. The CDR3 has 12 residues. Trimming took off 4 bases at V and 6 bases at J, with 7 bases between the two ends. The CDR3 here is CASSLSINEQFF. CDR3 in DNA: TGTGCCAGCAGTTTGTCGATCAATGAGCAGTTCTTC.

This clonotype counts as medium-sized. The DNA for the CDR3 is TGTGCCAGCAGCTTGGCTGGACAGCCACGTACCTACGAGCAGTACTTC. Its protein product is CASSLAGQPRTYEQYF. The V call is TRBV5-6, the J call TRBJ2-7; tentative D call: TRBD1 (6 bases). The CDR3 contains 16 residues. Trimming shortened V by 0 bases and J by 2 bases, and 15 bases separated the two germline ends. Per the germline V gene, CDR1 is SGHDT and CDR2 is YYEEEE.

Note on this clonotype: Just one base apart from a much larger clone, this may be a read error. The rearrangement joins TRBV5-6 to TRBJ2-3, with no clear D. The V gene's germline CDR1 is SGHDT and CDR2 YYEEEE. The CDR3 spans 13 residues. The CDR3 sequence: CAGSPPWGDTQYF. As DNA, the CDR3 is TGTGCCGGCAGCCCACCCTGGGGAGATACGCAGTATTTT.

This clonotype came up many times. The chain links TRBV2 to TRBJ2-7; the D is unclear. Per the germline V gene, CDR1 is SNHLY and CDR2 is FYNNEI. CDR3 length: 14 amino acids. V was shortened by 7 bases and J by 3 bases, with 16 bases between the two germline ends. Here the CDR3 reads CASTEGRGSYEQYF. CDR3 DNA: TGTGCCAGCACCGAAGGCCGAGGAAGCTACGAGCAGTACTTC.

This clonotype was counted many times. V gene TRBV20-1 combines with J gene TRBJ2-5; D is perhaps TRBD2 (5 bases). This CDR3 region has 15 residues. In germline, CDR1 is DFQATT, CDR2 SNEGSKA (reference sequence). Trimming removed 0 bases at V and 1 base at J, with 12 bases between. Here the CDR3 DNA reads TGCAGTGCTAGAGATCGATGGACTCTCCAAGAGACCCAGTACTTC. Protein sequence: CSARDRWTLQETQYF.

This clonotype was seen at least ten times. The chain employs TRBV21-1 and TRBJ2-4. TRBV21-1 is a documented pseudogene. The CDR3 is made up of 17 amino acids. The CDR3 DNA is TGTGCCAGCAGCAAAGGGCCCGTCTCCCTAGCCAAAAACATTCAGTACTTC. Translating gives CASSKGPVSLAKNIQYF.

This clonotype showed up many times. The V and J genes are TRBV12-3 or TRBV12-4 and TRBJ1-2; 8 positions match TRBD1. Trimming at V came to 5 bases and at J to 4 bases, leaving 9 bases not matched to a gene. This CDR3 is built from 15 residues. This CDR3 is CASSPKGQGFYGYTF. In nucleotides, the CDR3 is TGTGCCAGCAGTCCCAAAGGACAGGGTTTCTATGGCTACACCTTC.

In its sample, this clonotype was seen many times. CDR3 in DNA: TGCAGTGCTAGAGATAGGGGGGGGAGAGACGAGCAGTACTTC. Residues: CSARDRGGRDEQYF. The gene calls are TRBV20-1 and TRBJ2-7; perhaps TRBD2 as D (7 bases). The V end lost 0 bases, the J end lost 5 bases, and 14 bases lay between the germline ends. The CDR3 length is 14 residues. CDR1 and CDR2 (germline): DFQATT, SNEGSKA (reference sequence).

The chain carries TRBV5-1 and TRBJ1-5, with a weak D call TRBD1 (6 bases). Trimming removed 1 base at V and 6 bases at J, with 11 bases between. This CDR3 is built from 14 residues. Per the germline V gene, CDR1 is SGHRS and CDR2 is YFSETQ. The DNA of the CDR3 is TGCGCCAGCAGCTTGTGGGGGGGGGCTCAGCCCCAGCATTTT. Protein sequence: CASSLWGGAQPQHF.

CDR3 region: CSAARGGNTGRCFF. As DNA, the CDR3 is TGCAGTGCTGCTAGGGGTGGCAACACCGGGAGGTGTTTTTTT. The chain recombines TRBV20-1 with TRBJ2-2; 7 bases align to TRBD2. V shed 5 bases and J 17 bases; nucleotides not matched to a gene: 20. Germline lookup yields CDR1 DFQATT and CDR2 SNEGSKA (reference sequence). The CDR3 is made up of 14 amino acids.

This clonotype was found many times. This rearrangement joins TRBV20-1 to TRBJ2-1; TRBD2 agrees at 7 bases. The CDR3 consists of 17 residues. CDR1 DFQATT and CDR2 SNEGSKA come from the germline V gene (reference sequence). V lost 0 bases, J lost 0 bases, and 8 bases stayed unmatched. The CDR3 is CSARDIRTRSSYNEQFF. CDR3 in DNA: TGCAGTGCTAGAGACATTCGGACTAGGAGCTCCTACAATGAGCAGTTCTTC.

Many counts were recorded for this clonotype. This sequence joins TRBV11-1 and TRBJ2-3, with D tentatively TRBD2 (5 bases). The germline V and J ends were trimmed by 5 bases and 4 bases, with 13 bases remaining between them. Germline V gene lookup returns CDR1 SGHAT and CDR2 FQDESV (reference sequence). The CDR3 covers 14 residues. The CDR3 nucleotides are TGTGCCAGCAGCCGTTCTAGCCTAGCAGATACGCAGTATTTT. Protein product: CASSRSSLADTQYF.

This clonotype occurred many times. V is TRBV5-1 and J is TRBJ2-5, with D possibly being TRBD2 (6 bases). Trimming removed 3 bases from V and 2 bases from J, with 17 bases in between. CDR1 SGHRS and CDR2 YFSETQ come from the germline V gene. This CDR3 has 16 amino acids. The CDR3 sequence is CASSYLGWRGQETQYF. CDR3 coding DNA: TGCGCCAGCAGCTACCTGGGTTGGCGGGGACAAGAGACCCAGTACTTC. The variable domain in full, with the rest retrieved from reference TRBV5-1 and TRBJ2-5, is KAGVTQTPRYLIKTRGQQVTLSCSPISGHRSVSWYQQTPGQGLQFLFEYFSETQRNKGNFPGRFSGRQFSNSRSEMNVSTLELGDSALYLCASSYLGWRGQETQYFGPGTRLLVL.

This clonotype was observed at least ten times. This chain joins TRBV10-3 and TRBJ1-1; the match to TRBD1 covers 8 bases. Germline loops: CDR1 ENHRY, CDR2 SYGVKD. Losses at the gene ends were 3 bases for V and 2 bases for J; bases not matched to a gene: 2. This CDR3 region has 14 residues. CDR3 coding DNA: TGTGCCATCAGTGATGGACAGGGTAACACTGAAGCTTTCTTT. Translating it yields CAISDGQGNTEAFF.

This clonotype was seen many times. This chain joins TRBV10-2 and TRBJ2-1; D is ambiguous. V lost 6 bases to trimming and J lost 7 bases, with 28 bases between them. The germline V gene encodes CDR1 WSHSY and CDR2 SAAADI. This CDR3 spans 18 amino acids. The CDR3 DNA follows: TGCGCCAGCAGCGACCCCGACGTACTATTAAACCGCGAGAATGAGCAGTTCTTC. It translates to CASSDPDVLLNRENEQFF.

As concerns this clonotype: Given the absence of the conserved phenylalanine or tryptophan at the CDR3 end, a read error is likely. The chain links TRBV19 to TRBJ1-2; D unclear. The germline V and J ends were trimmed by 7 bases and 3 bases, with 12 bases remaining between them. The CDR3 loop spans 13 amino acids. The germline V gene encodes CDR1 LNHDA and CDR2 SQIVND (reference sequence). The CDR3 DNA is TGTGCCAGTAAAAGTAGCGGGGACTATGGCTACACCTCC. Its protein is CASKSSGDYGYTS.

The table lists this clonotype with many counts. This chain joins TRBV4-3 and TRBJ2-1; no firm D call. CDR1 is LGHNA, CDR2 YSLEER, per germline. V was trimmed by 4 bases and J by 8 bases, leaving 15 bases between them. The CDR3 extends over 14 amino acids. In DNA, the CDR3 is TGCGCCAGCAGCCGAGGCGCACTCTCCCATGAGCAGTTCTTC. This gives the protein CASSRGALSHEQFF.

This clonotype was seen repeatedly, ten times or more. The V and J genes are TRBV5-1 and TRBJ2-5; D uncertain. CDR1 and CDR2 (germline): SGHRS, YFSETQ. This CDR3 spans 14 amino acids. V dropped 0 bases and J dropped 5 bases, with 11 bases sitting between them. For the CDR3, the DNA is TGCGCCAGCAGCTTGGTTCCGGCCTGGGAGACCCAGTACTTC. It is translated as CASSLVPAWETQYF.

There are many counts of this clonotype. The genes are TRBV6-2 or TRBV6-3 and TRBJ2-4; weak D call: TRBD2 (6 bases). Trimming shortened V by 3 bases and J by 8 bases, and 11 bases separated the two germline ends. This CDR3 region has 13 residues. Germline CDR1 is MNHEY and CDR2 is SVGEGT. The chain's CDR3 is CASSYGREDIQYF. The DNA of the CDR3 is TGTGCCAGCAGTTATGGCAGGGAGGACATTCAGTACTTC.

By share, this clonotype ranks as medium-sized. The V call is TRBV12-3 or TRBV12-4, the J call TRBJ2-2, with no clear D. The germline V and J ends were trimmed by 6 bases and 4 bases, with 15 bases remaining between them. The CDR3 has 15 residues. This CDR3 reads CASSPQTWSTGELFF. CDR3 DNA: TGTGCCAGCAGCCCCCAGACTTGGAGCACCGGGGAGCTGTTTTTT.

This clonotype was counted many times. The rearrangement links TRBV7-9 to TRBJ2-1; D gene ambiguous. CDR3 size: 12 residues. Germline CDR1 reads SEHNR; CDR2 reads FQNEAQ (reference sequence). V lost 2 bases, J lost 9 bases, and 8 bases lay in between. DNA for the CDR3: TGTGCCAGCAGCTTATTCAGGTCTGAGCAGTTCTTC. Its protein product is CASSLFRSEQFF. The complete variable domain, with remaining parts taken from reference TRBV7-9 and TRBJ2-1, reads DTGVSQNPRHKITKRGQNVTFRCDPISEHNRLYWYRQTLGQGPEFLTYFQNEAQLEKSRLLSDRFSAERPKGSFSTLEIQRTEQGDSAMYLCASSLFRSEQFFGPGTRLTVL.

This clonotype was counted ten times or more. CDR3 DNA: TGTGCCAGCTCACCATTACTAGCGGGAGCGAACACCGGGGAGCTGTTTTTT. This translates into CASSPLLAGANTGELFF. This chain joins TRBV18 and TRBJ2-2, with 11 bases fitting TRBD2. The CDR3 consists of 17 residues. The V gene's germline CDR1 is KGHSH and CDR2 LQKENI. J gave up 0 bases and V 2 bases, and 2 bases lay outside the gene matches.

In this sample, this clonotype turned up many times. The V gene is TRBV5-1, the J gene TRBJ2-1; 7 bases map to TRBD2. The CDR3 has 15 residues. Looked up from germline, CDR1 is SGHRS and CDR2 is YFSETQ. V lost 4 bases, J lost 9 bases, and 13 bases stayed unmatched. The DNA for the CDR3 is TGCGCCAGCAGCGCGTCGGGCGGATGGGAGGGTGAGCAGTTCTTC. It yields the protein CASSASGGWEGEQFF.